This TCR beta chain was profiled in a study of cytomegalovirus exposure and HLA in healthy donors. Measured with immunoSEQ multiplex PCR; TCRdb has only the in-frame clones, and not every one. The sample holds about 400,000 clones; 86% are singletons and the top ten take approximately 0.86%. CDR1 MDHEN and CDR2 SYDVKM come from the germline V gene. Deletions cut 6 bases from V and 0 bases from J, with 17 bases between. This CDR3 has 17 residues. The source is a woman aged 18-30 years in good health and CMV-seronegative. Input material: PBMCs. The rearrangement uses TRBV28 and TRBJ2-2; maybe TRBD2 (6 bases). This chain's CDR3 is CASSPIDASANTGELFF. The CDR3 coding sequence is TGTGCCAGCAGCCCCATCGACGCTAGCGCGAACACCGGGGAGCTGTTTTTT.